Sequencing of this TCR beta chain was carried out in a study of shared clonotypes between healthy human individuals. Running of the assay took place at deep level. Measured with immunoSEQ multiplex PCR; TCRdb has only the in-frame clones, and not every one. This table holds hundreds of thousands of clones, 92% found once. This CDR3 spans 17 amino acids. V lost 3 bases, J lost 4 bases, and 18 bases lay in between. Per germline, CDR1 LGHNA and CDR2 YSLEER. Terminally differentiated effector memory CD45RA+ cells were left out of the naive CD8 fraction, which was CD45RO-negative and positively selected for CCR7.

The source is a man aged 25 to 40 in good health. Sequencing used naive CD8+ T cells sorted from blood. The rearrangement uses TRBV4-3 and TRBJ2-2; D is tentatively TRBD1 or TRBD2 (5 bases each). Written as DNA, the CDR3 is TGCGCCAGCAGCCATTCTCCGGGGCCGGCGGGCACCGGGGAGCTGTTTTTT. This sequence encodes CASSHSPGPAGTGELFF.